What follows are 28 T cell receptor beta chains derived from one specimen sequenced in a study of CD8+ T cells in alopecia areata. RNA, once extracted, was reverse transcribed into cDNA for use as the sequencing template. Clones were sequenced by immunoSEQ multiplex PCR, and TCRdb holds only the in-frame ones, with some missing. The data hold 210,000 or so clones, with around 65% observed a single time. Treatment reported: oral pan-JAK inhibitor, 5-10 mg twice daily. The sample in question was CD4+ T cells sorted from blood, obtained at approximately week 44, from a patient treated with tofacitinib. These receptors came from a human donor with alopecia areata.

This chain uses TRBV27 with TRBJ1-6, with D perhaps matching TRBD1 (5 bases). Looked up from germline, CDR1 is MNHEY and CDR2 is SMNVEV (reference sequence). The V end lost 0 bases, the J end lost 7 bases, and 13 bases lay between the germline ends. The CDR3 contains 16 residues. The CDR3 protein is CASSLSRDVGNSPLHF. The CDR3, as DNA: TGTGCCAGCAGTTTATCCCGGGACGTGGGGAATTCACCCCTCCACTTT.

The V call is TRBV28, the J call TRBJ1-1; D ambiguous. This CDR3 spans 12 amino acids. V gave up 6 bases and J gave up 3 bases, with 8 bases separating them. Germline V lookup: CDR1 MDHEN, CDR2 SYDVKM. The DNA for the CDR3 is TGTGCCAGCAGCCTTCAATACACTGAAGCTTTCTTT. Translation gives CASSLQYTEAFF.

The chain uses TRBV30 and TRBJ2-2, with D unclear. Germline V gene sequence: CDR1 GTSNPN, CDR2 SVGIG (reference sequence). With 4 bases removed from V and 0 bases from J, the gap between germline ends came to 6 bases. CDR3 length equals 13 residues. The CDR3: CAWNGANTGELFF. The CDR3 nucleotides are TGTGCCTGGAACGGCGCGAACACCGGGGAGCTGTTTTTT. The whole variable domain, remainder taken from reference TRBV30 and TRBJ2-2, is SQTIHQWPATLVQPVGSPLSLECTVEGTSNPNLYWYRQAAGRGLQLLFYSVGIGQISSEVPQNLSASRPQDRQFILSSKKLLLSDSGFYLCAWNGANTGELFFGEGSRLTVL.

This chain joins TRBV11-2 and TRBJ2-5, with D uncertain. Deletions cut 1 base from V and 1 base from J, with 10 bases between. CDR1 SGHAT and CDR2 FQNNGV come from the germline V gene. This CDR3 has 15 amino acids. For the CDR3, the DNA is TGTGCCAGCAGCTTAGGAGCCCAGAGCCAAGAGACCCAGTACTTC. This codes for CASSLGAQSQETQYF.

The V and J genes are TRBV29-1 and TRBJ2-5, with 8 bases fitting TRBD1. V lost 6 bases, J lost 4 bases, and 7 bases stayed unmatched. The germline gives CDR1 SQVTM, CDR2 ANQGSEA. The CDR3 spans 13 residues. Here the CDR3 reads CSVRQGLGETQYF. The CDR3 coding sequence is TGCAGCGTCAGACAGGGGTTGGGAGAGACCCAGTACTTC.

This clone was seen a few times. The chain combines TRBV28 with TRBJ2-5; weak D call: TRBD1 (5 bases). The CDR3 extends over 13 amino acids. The germline V gene encodes CDR1 MDHEN and CDR2 SYDVKM. Trimming stripped 3 bases from V and 3 bases from J, with 8 bases between. Here the CDR3 DNA reads TGTGCCAGCAGTTTTCCAGGGAAAGAGACCCAGTACTTC. Amino acids: CASSFPGKETQYF.

Here the CDR3 DNA reads TGTGCCTGGACGCGACAGGAGGGGACTGAAGCTTTCTTT. It yields the protein CAWTRQEGTEAFF. The genes are TRBV30 and TRBJ1-1, with D tentatively TRBD1 (6 bases). CDR1 and CDR2 from the germline V gene are GTSNPN and SVGIG (reference sequence). The CDR3 has 13 amino acids. V lost 4 bases and J 5 bases, leaving 14 bases between the germline ends.

This clone was recorded a few times. The V call is TRBV29-1, the J call TRBJ1-5, with D hard to call. Germline V CDR1 and CDR2: SQVTM, ANQGSEA. The V end lost 4 bases, the J end lost 4 bases, and 8 bases lay between the germline ends. This CDR3 region has 12 residues. CDR3 DNA sequence: TGCAGCGTTGGAAGTACGAATCAGCCCCAGCATTTT. This encodes CSVGSTNQPQHF.

This clone has just a few counts. The chain links TRBV29-1 to TRBJ1-2; 7 nucleotides agree with TRBD1. The CDR3 extends over 10 amino acids. Germline loops: CDR1 SQVTM, CDR2 ANQGSEA. V dropped 6 bases and J dropped 10; count of bases not matched to a gene: 5. This CDR3 reads CSVHTGDYTF. The CDR3 bases are TGCAGCGTGCACACAGGGGACTACACCTTC.

As to this clone: Other DNA sequences of this sample code for an identical CDR3. The chain is built from TRBV30 and TRBJ1-1; D not resolved. The CDR3 length is 13 residues. Germline V CDR1 and CDR2: GTSNPN, SVGIG (reference sequence). Trimming took off 2 bases at V and 2 bases at J, with 9 bases between the two ends. The CDR3 spells CAWSRQANTEAFF. Written as DNA, the CDR3 is TGTGCCTGGAGTCGTCAGGCAAACACTGAAGCTTTCTTT.

The CDR3 here is CSVEVGGTNYGYTF. In nucleotides, the CDR3 is TGCAGCGTTGAAGTGGGGGGGACTAACTATGGCTACACCTTC. This chain links TRBV29-1 with TRBJ1-2; D may be TRBD1 (5 bases). This CDR3 is built from 14 residues. The germline V gene encodes CDR1 SQVTM and CDR2 ANQGSEA. With 1 base removed from V and 0 bases from J, the gap between germline ends came to 9 bases.

The table lists this clone with a few counts. The chain employs TRBV29-1 and TRBJ1-1; D is undetermined. V was cut by 7 bases and J by 0 bases, with 12 bases left in between. The CDR3 runs to 13 residues. Germline V gene data show CDR1 as SQVTM and CDR2 as ANQGSEA. The CDR3: CSAEQEMNTEAFF. The CDR3, as DNA: TGCAGCGCAGAACAAGAAATGAACACTGAAGCTTTCTTT.

V is TRBV27 and J is TRBJ2-2, with 8 bases fitting TRBD2. Germline V gives CDR1 MNHEY, CDR2 SMNVEV (reference sequence). The CDR3 covers 18 residues. V gave up 6 bases and J gave up 0 bases; unmatched junction bases: 12. As DNA, the CDR3 is TGTGCCAGCAGGTTTAGGGCTGACGGGGGGGCGAACACCGGGGAGCTGTTTTTT. It codes for CASRFRADGGANTGELFF.

This clone was seen once. The chain carries TRBV28 and TRBJ1-5; 7 bases are shared with TRBD1. This CDR3 comprises 15 residues. V gave up 6 bases and J gave up 0 bases; unmatched junction bases: 5. Germline CDR1 MDHEN, CDR2 SYDVKM. The DNA for the CDR3 is TGTGCCAGCAGCCCTGGGACAGCTAGCAATCAGCCCCAGCATTTT. Protein: CASSPGTASNQPQHF.

The V and J genes are TRBV5-1 and TRBJ2-7, with D unclear. The V end was cut by 4 bases, the J end by 7 bases, with 15 bases between. CDR3 length equals 13 residues. Germline CDR1 is SGHRS and CDR2 is YFSETQ. CDR3 DNA sequence: TGCGCCAGCAGCACCCAGCCCCTCTCGGAGCAGTACTTC. Amino acids: CASSTQPLSEQYF.

This chain connects TRBV2 to TRBJ2-7; 7 nucleotides line up with TRBD2. V shed 6 bases and J 5 bases; nucleotides not matched to a gene: 10. The CDR3 spans 14 residues. Germline loops: CDR1 SNHLY, CDR2 FYNNEI. CDR3 loop: CASRVGLVGHEQYF. DNA for the CDR3: TGTGCCAGCAGGGTCGGACTAGTTGGACACGAGCAGTACTTC.

DNA of the CDR3: TGCAGCGTTTCAAGGGGAGGCCAAGAGACCCAGTACTTC. Residues: CSVSRGGQETQYF. V gene TRBV29-1 combines with J gene TRBJ2-5; tentatively, D is TRBD2 (6 bases). This CDR3 is built from 13 residues. The V end was cut by 5 bases, the J end by 1 base, with 11 bases between. Germline V gives CDR1 SQVTM, CDR2 ANQGSEA.

Here the CDR3 reads CASSYAQGARTEAFF. CDR3 nucleotide sequence: TGTGCCAGCAGTTACGCCCAGGGGGCGCGGACTGAAGCTTTCTTT. The chain has TRBV6-5 and TRBJ1-1; 8 bases map to TRBD1. With V trimmed by 2 bases and J by 5 bases, 7 bases remained unmatched. The CDR3 is made up of 15 amino acids. Germline V gene data show CDR1 as MNHEY and CDR2 as SVGAGI.

V usage is TRBV2 and J usage is TRBJ2-7; 7 bases map to TRBD1. Germline V gene sequence: CDR1 SNHLY, CDR2 FYNNEI. This CDR3 comprises 14 residues. V dropped 6 bases and J dropped 0; count of bases not matched to a gene: 5. CDR3 DNA: TGTGCCAGCAGGCCGGGACAGAGCTCCTACGAGCAGTACTTC. This sequence encodes CASRPGQSSYEQYF.

This rearrangement joins TRBV10-3 to TRBJ2-2; D uncertain. The CDR3 covers 15 residues. The germline V gene has CDR1 ENHRY and CDR2 SYGVKD. Trimming shortened V by 6 bases and J by 1 base, and 12 bases separated the two germline ends. The CDR3, as DNA: TGTGCCATCAGAGACTCTCGGGTGAACACCGGGGAGCTGTTTTTT. Encoded protein: CAIRDSRVNTGELFF.

The chain couples TRBV7-2 to TRBJ2-5; 7 nucleotides align to TRBD1. The length of the CDR3 is 13 residues. Per germline, CDR1 SGHTA and CDR2 FQGNSA. Trimming at V came to 6 bases and at J to 4 bases, leaving 5 bases not matched to a gene. CDR3 nucleotide sequence: TGTGCCAGCAGTAGACAGGGCGGAGAGACCCAGTACTTC. This gives the protein CASSRQGGETQYF.

This chain links TRBV4-1 with TRBJ2-6; D is perhaps TRBD1 (5 bases). Germline V gene data show CDR1 as MGHRA and CDR2 as YSYEKL. CDR3 length: 19 residues. V was shortened by 0 bases and J by 0 bases, with 15 bases between the two germline ends. The CDR3 sequence: CASSQESGQLSSGANVLTF. CDR3 bases: TGCGCCAGCAGCCAAGAATCAGGACAACTTAGCTCTGGGGCCAACGTCCTGACTTTC.

V usage is TRBV4-3 and J usage is TRBJ2-3; D uncertain. This CDR3 comprises 12 residues. V was clipped by 3 bases and J by 3 bases, with 4 bases between them. Germline CDR1 is LGHNA and CDR2 is YSLEER. The CDR3 DNA sequence: TGCGCCAGCAGCCAGACTACAGATACGCAGTATTTT. Amino acid sequence: CASSQTTDTQYF.

This sequence joins TRBV2 and TRBJ2-4; D possibly corresponds to TRBD1 (6 bases). The CDR3 runs to 17 residues. Germline CDR1 is SNHLY and CDR2 is FYNNEI. Trimming removed 8 bases at V and 0 bases at J, with 20 bases between. The CDR3 is CASVGRGPFEAKNIQYF. DNA of the CDR3: TGTGCCAGCGTGGGCAGGGGCCCTTTCGAAGCCAAAAACATTCAGTACTTC.

The chain combines TRBV2 with TRBJ2-2, with TRBD1 matching over 9 bases. Germline loops: CDR1 SNHLY, CDR2 FYNNEI. The ends lost 1 base at V and 5 bases at J; junction bases unmatched: 2. The CDR3 is 15 amino acids. CDR3 nucleotides: TGTGCCAGCAGTGAAGTGACAGGGGGAACCGGGGAGCTGTTTTTT. It encodes CASSEVTGGTGELFF.

The V call is TRBV29-1, the J call TRBJ2-1; no firm D call. The CDR3 loop spans 12 amino acids. Germline CDR1 SQVTM, CDR2 ANQGSEA. V lost 3 bases to trimming and J lost 5 bases, with 8 bases between them. The DNA of the CDR3 is TGCAGCGTTGAGGCGATAGACAATGAGCAGTTCTTC. This sequence encodes CSVEAIDNEQFF.

V usage is TRBV9 and J usage is TRBJ1-2, with D unclear. Germline CDR1 is SGDLS and CDR2 is YYNGEE. Trimming removed 3 bases from V and 4 bases from J, with 10 bases in between. The CDR3 contains 13 residues. The chain's CDR3 is CASSDAGGYGYTF. CDR3 nucleotides: TGTGCCAGCAGCGACGCGGGTGGCTATGGCTACACCTTC. The full variable domain, its missing parts supplied by reference TRBV9 and TRBJ1-2, is DSGVTQTPKHLITATGQRVTLRCSPRSGDLSVYWYQQSLDQGLQFLIQYYNGEERAKGNILERFSAQQFPDLHSELNLSSLELGDSALYFCASSDAGGYGYTFGSGTRLTVV.

This rearrangement joins TRBV29-1 to TRBJ1-5, with 9 bases that match TRBD1. Germline CDR1 SQVTM, CDR2 ANQGSEA. This CDR3 contains 14 residues. J was trimmed by 6 bases and V by 4 bases; bases with no gene match: 7. CDR3 protein: CSVGGTGRGQPQHF. CDR3 sequence (DNA): TGCAGCGTTGGGGGGACAGGGAGGGGTCAGCCCCAGCATTTT.